The entry below gives a single T cell receptor (beta chain) sequence along with its context. These data originate in a study of control samples from healthy donors and cancer patients. V lost 3 bases, J lost 7 bases, and 5 bases stayed unmatched. There are 14 residues in the CDR3. In germline, CDR1 is SGHVS, CDR2 FNYEAQ. Sequencing used immunoSEQ multiplex PCR; TCRdb keeps in-frame clones, though not all of them. The sample holds over 100,000 clones; 75% to 95% are singletons and the top ten take 2% to 3%. The J gene is TRBJ2-7, the V gene TRBV7-6, with 11 bases identical to TRBD1. The sample taken for sequencing was blood. The receptor was isolated from a man aged 40-55 years in good health. In nucleotides, the CDR3 is TGTGCCAGCAGCTTCCGGGACAGGGGGAATGAGCAGTACTTC. Protein product: CASSFRDRGNEQYF.